This T cell receptor (beta chain) was sequenced in a study of OX40 agonist ivuxolimab in advanced cancers. The wider study: Head and neck, renal cell, melanoma or hepatocellular carcinoma were the cancers that dose-escalation patients had.

Study-wide results and limits: The 0.1-3.0 mg/kg partial responders had among the lowest clonal expansion. CD4+ T cells averaged fewer expanded clones than CD8+ T cells.

Autoimmune disease history or systemic immunosuppression was exclusionary. Libraries were prepared by immunoSEQ multiplex PCR; TCRdb keeps only in-frame clonotypes and omits some of them. The sample has roughly 100,000 clones; under 95% are singletons. This clone was seen once. Its cognate antigen is unknown. Sequenced here: CD4+ or CD8+ T cells sorted from blood, sampled in a trial of the OX40 agonist ivuxolimab. This clonotype was obtained from an adult with an advanced solid tumor such as melanoma, head and neck, liver or kidney cancer.

This CDR3 is CASDRGIGQPQHF. The CDR3 DNA is TGTGCGTCGGACAGGGGAATCGGTCAGCCCCAGCATTTT. J is TRBJ1-5 and V is TRBV30; 9 bases align to TRBD1. Germline V gives CDR1 GTSNPN, CDR2 SVGIG (reference sequence). The CDR3 extends over 13 amino acids.